This TCR beta chain was retrieved from a study of early T cells in non-severe SARS-CoV-2 infection. TCRdb processed the 5' RACE reads anew with MiXCR; each CDR3 protein has one entry. The table records 84,000 or so distinct CDR3 sequences, 11% to 15% of them present only once. The V end was cut by 4 bases, the J end by 1 base, with 10 bases between. Germline V gene sequence: CDR1 WSHSY, CDR2 SAAADI. This CDR3 contains 14 residues. There are a few counts of this clonotype. The chain links TRBV10-2 to TRBJ1-1; TRBD1 might be the D (5 bases). The sample comprised whole blood. The clonotype comes from an adult who was a healthcare worker with PCR-confirmed SARS-CoV-2 infection or an uninfected control (not recorded which). The CDR3 is CASSGTRSNTEAFF. The CDR3 nucleotides read TGCGCCAGCAGTGGGACACGGTCGAACACTGAAGCTTTCTTT.